The clone carrying this T cell receptor beta chain was seen once. Antigen specificity is unknown. This record belongs to a study of CD8 T cells in Susac syndrome. The CDR3 spans 11 residues. Germline V gene sequence: CDR1 SQVTM, CDR2 ANQGSEA. Trimming left V 3 bases short and J 4 bases short, with 6 bases between. In contrast to the negatively isolated CD8+ and CD4+ T cells, TEMRA cells were FACS-enriched. Study-wide results and limits: The study's TCR sequencing and HLA analysis drew on a certain number of individuals. That number was acknowledged as relatively small.

RNA totalling roughly 0.45 to 1 ug underwent reverse transcription with random hexamers. Amplification of the TCR beta CDR3 was carried out by immunoSEQ multiplex PCR, which spanned a total of 54 Vbeta and 13 Jbeta segments. TCRdb recomputed calls from the immunoSEQ multiplex PCR reads with MiXCR, one row per CDR3 protein. The table lists 150,000 to 200,000 distinct CDR3 sequences, approximately 96% of them singletons, with about 0.093% in the top ten. What was sequenced was CD4+ T cells from PBMCs. The chain links TRBV29-1 to TRBJ1-2; no definite D call. The sequence was obtained from a human donor with multiple sclerosis. As DNA, the CDR3 is TGCAGCGTTGATCCAGGCTATGGCTACACCTTC. This gives the protein CSVDPGYGYTF. Supplemented by reference TRBV29-1 and TRBJ1-2, the full variable domain reads SAVISQKPSRDICQRGTSLTIQCQVDSQVTMMFWYRQQPGQSLTLIATANQGSEATYESGFVIDKFPISRPNLTFSTLTVSNMSPEDSSIYLCSVDPGYGYTFGSGTRLTVV.